The clone carrying this TCR beta chain occurred a few times. The sample comes from a study of early T cells in non-severe SARS-CoV-2 infection. As for the study in general: Chains from this unsorted whole-blood bulk RNA could not be paired.

Germline V CDR1 and CDR2: SQVTM, ANQGSEA. The CDR3 is 13 residues long. V was shortened by 1 base and J by 2 bases, with 7 bases between the two germline ends. MiXCR was run by TCRdb on the 5' RACE reads, yielding one entry per CDR3 protein. The table has 60,000 or so distinct CDR3 sequences, more than 8.5% seen once. The V gene is TRBV29-1, the J gene TRBJ2-3; D might be TRBD1 (6 bases). Material: whole blood. The TCR sequence derives from an adult who was a healthcare worker with PCR-confirmed SARS-CoV-2 infection or an uninfected control (not recorded which). The chain's CDR3 is CSVEGQDTDTQYF. The CDR3 region has the DNA TGCAGCGTTGAAGGACAGGACACAGATACGCAGTATTTT.